What follows are 10 T cell receptor beta chains derived from one specimen sequenced in a study of human T cells and chemical hapten exposure. MiXCR, applied by TCRdb to the RACE reads, yields one record per CDR3 protein. Found here are about 380,000 distinct CDR3 sequences, roughly 5.3% of them singletons; the top ten hold 2.6%. The time point denotes: pre-sensitization, week 0. The sample's treatment: therapeutic diphenylcyclopropenone sensitization with weekly scalp DPC. The sequenced sample was whole blood, obtained in connection with sensitization to the hapten diphenylcyclopropenone (DPC). The receptors originated from a woman aged 45-65 years with alopecia areata. Some clones in this sample may be carry-over from other donors' samples.

This clonotype was counted many times. CDR3: CSATDMGQGTYNEQFF. Written as DNA, the CDR3 is TGCAGTGCGACGGATATGGGACAGGGCACCTACAATGAGCAGTTCTTC. The rearrangement uses TRBV20-1 and TRBJ2-1; TRBD1 matches at 9 bases. The CDR3 sequence is 16 residues long. V lost 6 bases to trimming and J lost 2 bases; unmatched junction nucleotides: 11. Germline V gene sequence: CDR1 DFQATT, CDR2 SNEGSKA (reference sequence).

This clonotype turned up a few times. This rearrangement joins TRBV20-1 to TRBJ2-7, with D unclear. The V end lost 0 bases, the J end lost 4 bases, and 16 bases lay between the germline ends. CDR1 is DFQATT, CDR2 SNEGSKA, per germline (reference sequence). The length of the CDR3 is 15 residues. CDR3 residues: CSAREPTRPAYEQYF. Here the CDR3 DNA reads TGCAGTGCTAGAGAGCCGACAAGACCGGCGTACGAGCAGTACTTC.

This clonotype was seen a few times. The chain joins TRBV5-1 to TRBJ2-5, with a possible D match to TRBD2 (6 bases). V was pared by 5 bases and J by 2 bases, with 22 bases between. Germline V gene lookup returns CDR1 SGHRS and CDR2 YFSETQ. This CDR3 has 17 amino acids. The CDR3 DNA reads TGCGCCAGCAGTACTAGCCGGCAGAGCCGATTACAAGAGACCCAGTACTTC. Protein product: CASSTSRQSRLQETQYF.

The chain employs TRBV5-1 and TRBJ2-3; no clear D. This CDR3 spans 15 amino acids. The germline gives CDR1 SGHRS, CDR2 YFSETQ. Trimming removed 3 bases at V and 0 bases at J, with 11 bases between. The CDR3 coding sequence is TGCGCCAGCAGCTCCGAATTACCCAGCACAGATACGCAGTATTTT. This encodes CASSSELPSTDTQYF.

Only a few counts were recorded for this clonotype. The V gene is TRBV2, the J gene TRBJ2-2, with D maybe TRBD2 (6 bases). The germline CDR1 and CDR2 sequences are SNHLY and FYNNEI. V was trimmed by 5 bases and J by 3 bases, leaving 7 bases between them. The CDR3 spans 13 residues. CDR3 residues: CASSRRDTGELFF. For the CDR3, the DNA is TGTGCCAGCAGTAGGAGGGACACCGGGGAGCTGTTTTTT.

Ten or more counts support this clonotype. The rearrangement joins TRBV13 to TRBJ2-7, with D possibly matching TRBD2 (6 bases). CDR1 and CDR2 (germline): PRHDT, FYEKMQ (reference sequence). V lost 4 bases, J lost 7 bases, and 8 bases lay in between. CDR3 length: 11 amino acids. The CDR3, as DNA: TGTGCCAGCAGCTCACGGGGGGAGCAGTACTTC. It codes for CASSSRGEQYF.

The chain has TRBV29-1 and TRBJ2-2; possible D gene TRBD2, 6 bases. The CDR3 is 13 residues long. V was pared by 7 bases and J by 4 bases, with 13 bases between. Germline V gene sequence: CDR1 SQVTM, CDR2 ANQGSEA. The CDR3 DNA reads TGCAGCGCCCGGGAGTCGGGCACCGGGGAGCTGTTTTTT. It is translated as CSARESGTGELFF.

Only a few counts were recorded for this clonotype. The J gene is TRBJ1-3, the V gene TRBV5-7; D uncertain. TRBV5-7 is an ORF, with its function uncertain. V lost 4 bases and J 7 bases, leaving 21 bases between the germline ends. CDR3 length: 16 amino acids. CDR3 DNA sequence: TGTGCCAGCAGCCCCAATCCAGGATCCGGCCGGAACACCATATATTTT. This sequence encodes CASSPNPGSGRNTIYF.

The chain joins TRBV28 to TRBJ1-1; TRBD1 might be the D (5 bases). The ends were cut back, 5 bases at V and 3 bases at J, with 13 bases in the middle. This CDR3 region has 14 residues. CDR1 and CDR2 from the germline V gene are MDHEN and SYDVKM. The CDR3 DNA sequence: TGTGCCAGCAGTCCCTCAACAGGTTACACTGAAGCTTTCTTT. Translating gives CASSPSTGYTEAFF.

This clonotype was picked up many times. This sequence joins TRBV9 and TRBJ2-7; the D gene is possibly TRBD1 (5 bases). The V end lost 0 bases, the J end lost 2 bases, and 15 bases lay between the germline ends. The germline V gene encodes CDR1 SGDLS and CDR2 YYNGEE. CDR3 length: 16 residues. The CDR3 region is CASSVEATEVPYEQYF. The DNA of the CDR3 is TGTGCCAGCAGCGTAGAAGCGACAGAGGTTCCCTACGAGCAGTACTTC. Looking up the rest from reference TRBV9 and TRBJ2-7 gives the full variable domain: DSGVTQTPKHLITATGQRVTLRCSPRSGDLSVYWYQQSLDQGLQFLIQYYNGEERAKGNILERFSAQQFPDLHSELNLSSLELGDSALYFCASSVEATEVPYEQYFGPGTRLTVT.